Below, one TCR beta chain is given with its context. This receptor's antigen is unknown. There are no base qualities to consult, and no much larger clone falls within one base. For sequencing of the TCRbeta CDR3 region, genomic DNA was extracted from the sorted cells. TCRbeta CDR3 regions were sequenced using the immunoSEQ Assay. In TCRdb, the immuneACCESS table is reduced to in-frame sequences with V and J assigned. These tables do not hold every clone; where another copy was compared, an unresolved V gene accounts for under half, and the others remain unexplained. Counted in this sample were over 60,000 clones; less than 90% of them appeared once. Clones ranked in the top ten supply approximately 2.1% of the sample. This sample was taken from a study of OX40 agonist ivuxolimab in advanced cancers. In the study overall: Ivuxolimab was an agonistic, fully human IgG2 monoclonal antibody directed against OX40 (CD134), a costimulatory receptor. Intravenous ivuxolimab was administered to patients every 2 weeks at six dose levels: 0.01, 0.1, 0.3, 1.5, 3 and 10 mg/kg. Of the roughly 51 patients in dose escalation, about 20 had hepatocellular carcinoma, some 15 had melanoma, 9 had renal cell carcinoma and 9 had head and neck cancer. In the dose-escalation cohort, 70% to 85% of patients were male, and the mean age was roughly 60 years, with a range of about 23 to 90. Prior anti-PD-1, anti-PD-L1 or anti-CTLA-4 therapy was permitted, and 30% to 45% of dose-escalation patients had received checkpoint inhibitors. Partial responses were achieved by three dose-escalation patients, of whom one had hepatocellular carcinoma and two had cutaneous melanoma. The point of sequencing TCRbeta in the periphery was to test whether ivuxolimab changed TCR sequence diversity and drove clonal T-cell expansion. The paper describes the monotherapy dose-escalation part (N of about 54 patients) of the phase I trial of ivuxolimab. Beyond this particular receptor, the publication reports: Which antigens the clonally expanded peripheral T cells were specific for was not determined. In the 0.1-3.0 mg/kg groups, partial responders had among the lowest normalized peripheral clonal expansion, particularly in CD8+ T cells. After ivuxolimab, CD8+ T cells had more expanded clones than CD4+ T cells on average. Low levels of normalized T-cell clonal expansion were also seen in some patients who did not respond. At doses of 0.1 to 3.0 mg/kg, clonal expansion of both CD4+ and CD8+ T cells in blood was seen between baseline and week 6.

Patients with autoimmune disease history or receiving systemic immunosuppression were excluded from the trial. In every dose cohort, peripheral blood was drawn for TCR sequencing at baseline, cycle 4 day 1, and cycle 7 day 1. Samples came from an open-label, multicenter, first-in-human phase I dose-escalation trial of ivuxolimab. Adults with locally advanced or metastatic melanoma, renal cell, hepatocellular, or head and neck squamous cell carcinoma were enrolled in the trial. Before TCR sequencing, CD4+ T cells and CD8+ T cells from peripheral blood were sorted into separate populations. Compared with germline, V lacks 1 base and J lacks 6 bases; bases without a gene match: 12. Taken from the germline V gene, the CDR1 and CDR2 loops are SGHNT and YENEEA. The CDR3 covers 18 residues, taking in both the cysteine and the phenylalanine. Of all the DNA, just the CDR3 is kept, 54 bases in frame from base 1.

The clonotype originates from an adult with an advanced solid tumor such as melanoma, head and neck, liver or kidney cancer. The V gene is TRBV11-3 and the J gene is TRBJ2-1, with TRBD2 matching 10 junction bases. Sequencing used CD4+ or CD8+ T cells sorted from blood, obtained in a trial of the OX40 agonist ivuxolimab. The CDR3 reads as follows: CASSLGAASGGPRNEQFF. The bases are TGTGCCAGCAGCTTAGGGGCGGCTAGCGGGGGCCCCCGCAATGAGCAGTTCTTC. Outside the CDR3, residues come from the reference TRBV11-3 and TRBJ2-1 proteins, so the full variable domain is: EAGVVQSPRYKIIEKKQPVAFWCNPISGHNTLYWYLQNLGQGPELLIRYENEEAVDDSQLPKDRFSAERLKGVDSTLKIQPAELGDSAVYLCASSLGAASGGPRNEQFFGPGTRLTVL.